The present T cell receptor beta chain was sequenced within a study of a mutant IDH1 vaccine in newly diagnosed glioma. Regarding this clone: Its antigen is unknown.

Clones were read by immunoSEQ multiplex PCR, and TCRdb kept only the in-frame ones, dropping some. The sample lists under 65,000 clones; about four fifths were seen once. As for time point: week 11, during vaccination. All doses held 300 ug of mutant IDH1 20-mer peptide, with topical imiquimod. The receptor was isolated from a man in his forties or fifties with glioma. The sample was PBMCs, taken from a glioma patient whose treatment included an IDH1 peptide vaccine.

The CDR3 region is CASSLSIRTSGGSSSYNEQFF. CDR3 coding DNA: TGTGCCAGCAGTTTATCGATAAGGACTAGCGGGGGGTCGAGCTCCTACAATGAGCAGTTCTTC. This chain uses TRBV27 with TRBJ2-1; TRBD2 aligns across 14 bases. Germline CDR1 and CDR2: MNHEY and SMNVEV (reference sequence). This CDR3 region has 21 residues. Trimming took 0 bases from V and 0 from J; bases not matched to a gene: 10.